This T cell receptor (beta chain) was sequenced for a study of blood T cells in healthy people across ages. Study observations and caveats: Naive T cell percentage showed a strong correlation with the diversity of TCR beta.

Points on this clonotype: The antigen remains unidentified.

PCR was performed a second time for about 7 to 12 cycles using a sample-barcoded 5' primer and a J-beta primer mix. No fewer than 3 million CDR3-containing paired-end reads came from each sample. TCRdb re-called the 5' RACE reads with MiXCR, one entry per CDR3 protein. The table has 700,000 to 950,000 distinct CDR3 sequences, around 40% seen once. Sequenced: blood. This receptor was obtained from a woman aged 55-69 years in good health.

CDR3 in amino acids: CASSLKGDVDTQYF. In DNA, the CDR3 is TGTGCCAGCAGTTTAAAGGGGGACGTAGATACGCAGTATTTT. The chain uses TRBV28 and TRBJ2-3, with TRBD1 as a possible D gene (6 bases). The germline V gene has CDR1 MDHEN and CDR2 SYDVKM. The CDR3 is 14 amino acids. Trimming cost V 2 bases and J 5 bases, with 11 bases left between them.